The 13 T cell receptor beta chains in this list originate from one sample, sequenced in a study of cytomegalovirus exposure and HLA in healthy donors. The PCR ran on 60 Vbeta and 13 Jbeta primers. The repertoire was sequenced with immunoSEQ multiplex PCR; TCRdb's copy has only in-frame clones and lacks some. This sample's table has 45,000 to 55,000 clones. Sample: PBMCs. The receptors derive from a woman aged 50 to 60 in good health and CMV-seropositive.

The chain joins TRBV18 to TRBJ2-2; D is unresolved. Germline V gene data show CDR1 as KGHSH and CDR2 as LQKENI. Trimming removed 1 base at V and 6 bases at J, with 9 bases between. This CDR3 has 14 residues. This CDR3 is CASSPLSTAGELFF. CDR3 DNA sequence: TGTGCCAGCTCACCACTTTCTACAGCCGGGGAGCTGTTTTTT.

The chain carries TRBV6-5 and TRBJ1-2; D possibly corresponds to TRBD1 (6 bases). Deletions cut 6 bases from V and 6 bases from J, with 20 bases between. The germline V gene has CDR1 MNHEY and CDR2 SVGAGI. This CDR3 spans 15 amino acids. This chain's CDR3 is CASRISGEYGNGYTF. The CDR3 DNA is TGTGCCAGCAGGATCTCAGGGGAATACGGGAATGGCTACACCTTC.

V and J are TRBV6-1 and TRBJ1-3; tentative D call: TRBD1 (5 bases). V was trimmed by 1 base and J by 4 bases, leaving 14 bases between them. Per the germline V gene, CDR1 is MNHNS and CDR2 is SASEGT. The CDR3 has 16 residues. The CDR3 coding sequence is TGTGCCAGCAGTGAAGTGCGGGGGATGAGAGGAAACACCATATATTTT. Its protein is CASSEVRGMRGNTIYF.

The gene calls are TRBV28 and TRBJ2-5; TRBD2 is a possible D gene (5 bases). Trimming removed 4 bases from V and 9 bases from J, with 24 bases in between. Germline CDR1 and CDR2: MDHEN and SYDVKM. CDR3 length: 16 amino acids. The CDR3 spells CASSSSLRAARGAQYF. The CDR3 DNA follows: TGTGCCAGCAGTTCTAGCTTACGGGCGGCAAGAGGAGCCCAGTACTTC.

V is TRBV4-1 and J is TRBJ2-7; 8 bases are shared with TRBD2. The junction had 7 bases not matched to a gene; V was cut back by 2 bases and J by 1 base. CDR1 and CDR2 (germline): MGHRA, YSYEKL. The CDR3 has 16 residues. The CDR3 here is CASSQSSGTSSYEQYF. For the CDR3, the DNA is TGCGCCAGCAGCCAATCCTCCGGGACTAGTTCCTACGAGCAGTACTTC.

This chain uses TRBV7-8 with TRBJ1-5; weak D call: TRBD1 (5 bases). V lost 0 bases to trimming and J lost 6 bases, with 12 bases between them. The CDR3 length is 15 residues. Per the germline V gene, CDR1 is SGHVS and CDR2 is FQNEAQ. Here the CDR3 reads CASSLAPGVLQPQHF. The CDR3 nucleotides read TGTGCCAGCAGCTTAGCCCCGGGGGTGCTTCAGCCCCAGCATTTT.

V and J are TRBV7-9 and TRBJ2-1; D perhaps matches TRBD1 (5 bases). Per germline, CDR1 SEHNR and CDR2 FQNEAQ (reference sequence). Trimming cost V 2 bases and J 9 bases, with 17 bases left between them. The CDR3 spans 15 residues. CDR3 in DNA: TGTGCCAGCAGCTTATCGGGCAGGGCTAATAGTGAGCAGTTCTTC. Its translation is CASSLSGRANSEQFF.

V gene TRBV9 combines with J gene TRBJ2-6; the match to TRBD1 covers 8 bases. The V gene end was trimmed by 10 bases and the J gene end by 2 bases; junction bases not matched to a gene: 17. The CDR3 length is 18 residues. Germline assignment: CDR1 SGDLS and CDR2 YYNGEE. Here the CDR3 DNA reads TGTGCCCTCAGCCCAAAAGGACAGGGTGTCCCTGGGGCCAACGTCCTGACTTTC. Translating gives CALSPKGQGVPGANVLTF.

The chain is built from TRBV4-1 and TRBJ1-5, with 12 bases matching TRBD1. J lost 2 bases, V lost 2 bases, and 13 bases had no gene match. The CDR3 sequence is 20 residues long. Germline CDR1 MGHRA, CDR2 YSYEKL. CDR3 DNA: TGCGCCAGCAGCCAACATCCTCCGGGACAGGGGGCGAAGGGCAATCAGCCCCAGCATTTT. Its translation: CASSQHPPGQGAKGNQPQHF.

This chain links TRBV7-8 with TRBJ2-7; 7 bases fit TRBD2. This CDR3 contains 15 residues. Germline V gives CDR1 SGHVS, CDR2 FQNEAQ. J lost 1 base, V lost 1 base, and 4 bases had no gene match. The CDR3 spells CASSLEGTMSYEQYF. The CDR3 DNA reads TGTGCCAGCAGCTTAGAGGGGACTATGTCCTACGAGCAGTACTTC.

The genes are TRBV6-5 and TRBJ2-1, with 8 bases fitting TRBD1. The CDR3 totals 13 residues. Germline CDR1 reads MNHEY; CDR2 reads SVGAGI. V lost 8 bases to trimming and J lost 5 bases; unmatched junction nucleotides: 5. CDR3 amino acids: CASERTGHNEQFF. The CDR3 region has the DNA TGTGCCAGCGAAAGGACAGGGCACAATGAGCAGTTCTTC.

This chain links TRBV7-2 with TRBJ1-3; D gene ambiguous. The CDR3 runs 14 residues. Trimming removed 0 bases from V and 2 bases from J, with 5 bases in between. Germline CDR1 and CDR2: SGHTA and FQGNSA. CDR3 DNA sequence: TGTGCCAGCAGCTTAGCAGCGACTGGAAACACCATATATTTT. It translates to CASSLAATGNTIYF.

V gene TRBV11-2 combines with J gene TRBJ1-2; no definite D call. The V and J ends lost 0 bases and 7 bases respectively, with 12 bases between them. The CDR3 runs to 14 residues. Per germline, CDR1 SGHAT and CDR2 FQNNGV. The CDR3 sequence is CASSLDRRLGGYTF. CDR3 nucleotide sequence: TGTGCCAGCAGCTTAGATAGGAGGTTAGGTGGCTACACCTTC.